The clone carrying this T cell receptor (beta chain) was found a few times. Authors' data handling: The assay estimated nucleated cells by amplifying reference gene primers. Profiled with immunoSEQ multiplex PCR; TCRdb holds only in-frame clones, not every one. Clone size and V and J calls were adopted from that table, with D and trimming inferred from the DNA. The table includes around 220,000 clones, 65% to 90% detected once. The record originates from a study of blood T cell repertoires in COVID-19. Study background: The samples span acute and convalescent COVID-19 from the United States, Italy and Spain. Sample material is recorded as cDNA or gDNA derived from T cells, B-cell-depleted T cells, or PBMCs.

V lost 0 bases to trimming and J lost 4 bases; unmatched junction nucleotides: 1. Germline CDR1 reads SEHNR; CDR2 reads FQNEAQ (reference sequence). This CDR3 has 15 amino acids. This sequence was found in a man over 45 with acute or convalescent COVID-19. The rearrangement links TRBV7-9 to TRBJ1-1, with 11 bases matching TRBD1. The specimen was peripheral blood. DNA of the CDR3: TGTGCCAGCAGCTTAGCGGGGACAGGGGGCACTGAAGCTTTCTTT. This sequence encodes CASSLAGTGGTEAFF.